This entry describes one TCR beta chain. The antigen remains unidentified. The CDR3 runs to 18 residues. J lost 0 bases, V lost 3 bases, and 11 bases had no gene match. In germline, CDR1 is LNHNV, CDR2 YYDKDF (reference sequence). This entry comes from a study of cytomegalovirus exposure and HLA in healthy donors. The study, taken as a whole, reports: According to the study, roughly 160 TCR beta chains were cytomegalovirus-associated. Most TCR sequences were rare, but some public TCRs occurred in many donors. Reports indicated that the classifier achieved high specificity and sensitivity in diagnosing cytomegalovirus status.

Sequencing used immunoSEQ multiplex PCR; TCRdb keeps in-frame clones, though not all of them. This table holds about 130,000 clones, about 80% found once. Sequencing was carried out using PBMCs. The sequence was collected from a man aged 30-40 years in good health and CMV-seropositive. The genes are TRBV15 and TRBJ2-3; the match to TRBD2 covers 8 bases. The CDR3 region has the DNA TGTGCCACCAGCAGTCTAGTCGGAAAGCGGGGGAGCACAGATACGCAGTATTTT. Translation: CATSSLVGKRGSTDTQYF.